This T cell receptor beta chain was captured by sequencing in a study of cytomegalovirus exposure and HLA in healthy donors. About the research overall: In a previous analysis, 110 million or so unique TCR beta sequences were found from about 179 million T cells.

The primer mix had 60 Vbeta and 13 Jbeta primers. Original processing methods: Some 10 million of 75 million to 85 million unique TCR beta chains were shared, per a later count. The repertoire was sequenced with immunoSEQ multiplex PCR; TCRdb's copy has only in-frame clones and lacks some. V and J calls plus clone size are reproduced from that table; the DNA served to infer D and trimming. The sample includes around 150,000 clones, almost 80% of them seen just once. The CDR3 runs to 15 residues. V was clipped by 3 bases and J by 2 bases; unmatched bases: 6. Germline values: CDR1 MNHNS, CDR2 SASEGT. Sequencing input: PBMCs. The source is a woman aged 45-59 years in good health and CMV-seropositive. This chain links TRBV6-1 with TRBJ2-7, with 8 nucleotides matching TRBD1. CDR3 protein: CASSDRRQGTYEQYF. DNA for the CDR3: TGTGCCAGCAGTGACAGAAGACAGGGGACCTACGAGCAGTACTTC.